These 2 T cell receptor beta chains came from one sample sequenced in a study of T-cell reconstitution after alpha-beta-depleted transplantation in children. A TCRbeta library incorporating unique molecular identifiers was prepared. TCRdb used MiXCR to reprocess the PCR reads, holding one entry per CDR3 protein. The repertoire holds about 540,000 distinct CDR3 sequences, with 15% to 20% as singletons. Source: PBMCs from the stem cell graft donor, taken from the stem cell graft. Every receptor here comes from a human donor who donated a stem cell graft to a child with acute lymphoblastic leukemia.

The chain recombines TRBV18 with TRBJ2-7; the D gene is possibly TRBD2 (6 bases). V lost 6 bases and J 7 bases, leaving 19 bases between the germline ends. The CDR3 sequence is 14 residues long. The germline gives CDR1 KGHSH, CDR2 LQKENI. The CDR3 DNA reads as TGTGCCAGCTCCGTGGCGGGGCACCTGGGGGAGCAGTACTTC. Protein product: CASSVAGHLGEQYF.

This clonotype was found a few times. V usage is TRBV12-3 or TRBV12-4 and J usage is TRBJ2-1, with D perhaps matching TRBD1 (6 bases). CDR3 length equals 20 residues. Trimming took 0 bases from V and 5 from J, leaving 26 bases between them. The CDR3: CASSLALRGIPGTRNNEQFF. CDR3 nucleotide sequence: TGTGCCAGCAGTTTAGCTCTACGTGGGATCCCCGGGACACGGAACAATGAGCAGTTCTTC.